This T cell receptor beta chain emerged from a study of shared clonotypes between healthy human individuals. This clone appeared a single time. A CD45RA+ naive subset and a CD45RA-negative memory subset were split from CD4+ cells. This table comes from immunoSEQ multiplex PCR, and its TCRdb copy is limited to in-frame clones, with some not included. The table has 950,000 to 1,300,000 clones, more than 65% seen once; the top ten hold approximately 1.5%. Germline V gene sequence: CDR1 WNHNN, CDR2 SYGVQD (reference sequence). The CDR3 length is 11 residues. The V gene end was trimmed by 5 bases and the J gene end by 8 bases; junction bases not matched to a gene: 2.

The source is a man younger than 35 in good health. The chain has TRBV10-1 and TRBJ1-1, with 7 bases that match TRBD1. Specimen: memory CD4+ T cells sorted from blood. Subset described: CD45RA-negative fraction. The CDR3 region has the DNA TGCGCCAGCAGTAAGGGACAGGAAGCTTTCTTT. Translating it yields CASSKGQEAFF.